This T cell receptor beta chain appears in the sequencing data of a study of cytomegalovirus exposure and HLA in healthy donors. At the level of the study: About 85 million unique TCR sequences came from HLA-typed donors in an early release.

Overall study findings and caveats: Analysis performed later found about 18,000 TCR beta sequences associated with HLA alleles at 0.05 false discovery rate.

A few counts support this clone. The antigen is undetermined. PCR amplification relied on 60 Vbeta primers (plus 13 Jbeta primers). Original handling: Later reanalysis found 70 million to 95 million unique TCR beta chains, roughly 10 million of them shared. Assay used: immunoSEQ multiplex PCR; TCRdb lists only in-frame clones, some missing. That table gives V, J and clone size, and the DNA gave D and trimming. Of some 150,000 clones listed, roughly 76% were seen once; the top ten hold 3.9%. V dropped 3 bases and J dropped 5 bases, with 14 bases sitting between them. The CDR3 sequence is 15 residues long. CDR1 KGHSH and CDR2 LQKENI come from the germline V gene.

The sample taken for sequencing was PBMCs. The chain links TRBV18 to TRBJ1-5; tentatively, D is TRBD1 (6 bases). This clonotype was sampled from a man aged 18 to 29 in good health and CMV-seronegative. The CDR3 nucleotides are TGTGCCAGCTCACCGATTACAGGGTCCGATCAGCCCCAGCATTTT. It translates to CASSPITGSDQPQHF.